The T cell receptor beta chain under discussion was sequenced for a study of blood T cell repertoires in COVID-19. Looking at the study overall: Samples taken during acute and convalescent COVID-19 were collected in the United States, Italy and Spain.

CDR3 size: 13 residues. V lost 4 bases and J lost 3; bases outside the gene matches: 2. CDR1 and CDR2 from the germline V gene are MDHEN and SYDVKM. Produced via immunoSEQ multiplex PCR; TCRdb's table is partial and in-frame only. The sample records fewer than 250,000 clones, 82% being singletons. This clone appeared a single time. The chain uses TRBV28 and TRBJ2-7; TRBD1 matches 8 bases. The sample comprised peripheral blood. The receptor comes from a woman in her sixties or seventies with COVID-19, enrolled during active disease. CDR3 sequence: CASSSGTGYEQYV. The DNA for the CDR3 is TGTGCCAGCAGTTCCGGGACAGGCTACGAGCAGTACGTC.